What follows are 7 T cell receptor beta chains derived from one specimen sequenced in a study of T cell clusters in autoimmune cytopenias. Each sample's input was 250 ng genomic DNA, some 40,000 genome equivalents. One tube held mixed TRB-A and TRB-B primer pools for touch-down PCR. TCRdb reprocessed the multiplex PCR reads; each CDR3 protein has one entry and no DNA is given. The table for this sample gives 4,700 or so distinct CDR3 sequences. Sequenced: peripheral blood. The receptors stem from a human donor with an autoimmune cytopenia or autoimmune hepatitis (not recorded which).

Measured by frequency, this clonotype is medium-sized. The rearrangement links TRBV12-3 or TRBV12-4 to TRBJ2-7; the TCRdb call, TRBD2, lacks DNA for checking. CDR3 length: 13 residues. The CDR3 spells CASSFGGTYEQYF.

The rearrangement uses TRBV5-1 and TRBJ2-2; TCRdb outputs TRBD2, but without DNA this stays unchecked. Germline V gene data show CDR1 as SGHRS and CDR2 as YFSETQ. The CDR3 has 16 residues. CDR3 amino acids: CASSLVSGIGTGELFF.

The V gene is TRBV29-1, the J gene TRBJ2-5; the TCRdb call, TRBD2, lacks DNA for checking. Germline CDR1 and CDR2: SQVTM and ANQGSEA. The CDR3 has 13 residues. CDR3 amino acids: CSVEGGGQETQYF.

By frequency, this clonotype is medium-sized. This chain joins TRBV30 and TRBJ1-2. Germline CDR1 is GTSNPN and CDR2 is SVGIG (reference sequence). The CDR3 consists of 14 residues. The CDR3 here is CAWSVVGVRYGYTF.

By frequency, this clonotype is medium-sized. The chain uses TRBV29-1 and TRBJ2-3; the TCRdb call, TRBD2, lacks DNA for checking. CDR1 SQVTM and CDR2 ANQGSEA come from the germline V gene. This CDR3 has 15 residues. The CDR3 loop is CSVEGAGVGTDTQYF.

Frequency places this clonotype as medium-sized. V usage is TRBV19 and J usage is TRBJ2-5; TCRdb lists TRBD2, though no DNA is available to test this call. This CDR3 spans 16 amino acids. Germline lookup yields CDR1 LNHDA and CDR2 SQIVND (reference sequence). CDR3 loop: CASSIRSGRAFETQYF.

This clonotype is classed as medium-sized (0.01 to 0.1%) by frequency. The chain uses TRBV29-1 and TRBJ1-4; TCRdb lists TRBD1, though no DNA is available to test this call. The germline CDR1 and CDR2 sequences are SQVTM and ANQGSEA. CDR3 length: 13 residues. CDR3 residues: CSVTDRLFEKLFF.